The next 24 T cell receptor beta chains were all read from a single sample in a study of blood T cell repertoires in COVID-19. Only in-frame clones appear in the TCRdb table, and some are missing; sequencing was by immunoSEQ multiplex PCR. The sample includes 95,000 to 150,000 clones, over 75% seen only once; the top ten take over 9.5%. Sequenced sample: peripheral blood. These receptors all stem from a man aged 55 to 70 with acute or convalescent COVID-19.

The genes are TRBV28 and TRBJ1-5; D is undetermined. Germline V gene lookup returns CDR1 MDHEN and CDR2 SYDVKM. Between the trimmed V and J ends, which lost 6 bases and 6 bases, there was a span of 24 bases. The CDR3 has 17 amino acids. In DNA, the CDR3 is TGTGCCAGCAGCCCCATAAAACCGGAGAGGAGGCTTCAGCCCCAGCATTTT. This gives the protein CASSPIKPERRLQPQHF.

This chain joins TRBV5-4 and TRBJ2-2; 16 bases align to TRBD2. The CDR3 has 17 amino acids. After removal of 3 bases from V and 5 bases from J, the junction contained 4 bases not matched to a gene. The V gene's germline CDR1 is SGHNT and CDR2 YYREEE (reference sequence). The CDR3 spells CASSWGLAGGGTGELFF. CDR3 sequence (DNA): TGTGCCAGCAGCTGGGGACTAGCGGGAGGGGGGACCGGGGAGCTGTTTTTT. Full variable domain (missing parts from reference TRBV5-4 and TRBJ2-2): ETGVTQSPTHLIKTRGQQVTLRCSSQSGHNTVSWYQQALGQGPQFIFQYYREEENGRGNFPPRFSGLQFPNYSSELNVNALELDDSALYLCASSWGLAGGGTGELFFGEGSRLTVL.

The V call is TRBV28, the J call TRBJ2-2; no reliable D call. The CDR3 is made up of 14 amino acids. The V and J ends lost 3 bases and 5 bases respectively, with 10 bases between them. CDR1 MDHEN and CDR2 SYDVKM come from the germline V gene. This chain's CDR3 is CASSFLVSTGELFF. As DNA, the CDR3 is TGTGCCAGCAGTTTCTTAGTGTCGACCGGGGAGCTGTTTTTT.

The chain has TRBV27 and TRBJ2-2, with 14 nucleotides matching TRBD2. The J segment lost 6 bases and the V segment lost 8 bases, leaving 5 bases of the junction unmatched. This CDR3 comprises 15 residues. Germline-derived CDR1 and CDR2 are MNHEY and SMNVEV (reference sequence). The CDR3 region is CASRRLAGGAGELFF. The CDR3, as DNA: TGTGCCAGCCGAAGACTAGCGGGAGGGGCCGGGGAGCTGTTTTTT.

This chain links TRBV18 with TRBJ2-3, with TRBD2 matching over 10 bases. V shed 3 bases and J 3 bases; nucleotides not matched to a gene: 6. Germline CDR1 and CDR2: KGHSH and LQKENI. There are 16 residues in the CDR3. CDR3 loop: CASSPPSGSMTDTQYF. The CDR3 region has the DNA TGTGCCAGCTCACCGCCTAGCGGGAGTATGACAGATACGCAGTATTTT.

The chain joins TRBV28 to TRBJ2-3; 11 bases line up with TRBD2. CDR1 MDHEN and CDR2 SYDVKM come from the germline V gene. After removal of 5 bases from V and 1 base from J, the junction contained 2 bases not matched to a gene. CDR3 length: 15 amino acids. This chain's CDR3 is CASSVAGGGTDTQYF. DNA for the CDR3: TGTGCCAGCAGTGTAGCGGGAGGGGGCACAGATACGCAGTATTTT.

CDR3 sequence reads: CASSSGTNNHYNEQFF. The CDR3 DNA reads as TGTGCCAGCAGCTCCGGGACTAACAATCACTACAATGAGCAGTTCTTC. V is TRBV28 and J is TRBJ2-1, with 7 bases that match TRBD2. Germline V gene lookup returns CDR1 MDHEN and CDR2 SYDVKM. This CDR3 region has 16 residues. The V and J ends lost 6 bases and 3 bases, in that order; junction bases with no gene match: 11.

The gene calls are TRBV6-5 and TRBJ2-3; no reliable D call. V was shortened by 2 bases and J by 0 bases, with 6 bases between the two germline ends. The CDR3 is made up of 14 amino acids. Germline CDR1 and CDR2: MNHEY and SVGAGI. Here the CDR3 DNA reads TGTGCCAGCAGTTACCAGTCTAGCACAGATACGCAGTATTTT. Amino acids: CASSYQSSTDTQYF.

The J gene is TRBJ1-3, the V gene TRBV28; perhaps TRBD1 as D (6 bases). The CDR3 contains 14 residues. V was clipped by 7 bases and J by 2 bases, with 12 bases between them. Germline assignment: CDR1 MDHEN and CDR2 SYDVKM. The CDR3 loop reads CASTSAGAGNTIYF. The CDR3 region has the DNA TGTGCCAGCACCTCGGCAGGGGCTGGAAACACCATATATTTT. The complete variable domain, with remaining parts taken from reference TRBV28 and TRBJ1-3, reads DVKVTQSSRYLVKRTGEKVFLECVQDMDHENMFWYRQDPGLGLRLIYFSYDVKMKEKGDIPEGYSVSREKKERFSLILESASTNQTSMYLCASTSAGAGNTIYFGEGSWLTVV.

This chain links TRBV7-9 with TRBJ2-6; the D gene is possibly TRBD1 (6 bases). The CDR3 length is 15 residues. Germline loops: CDR1 SEHNR, CDR2 FQNEAQ (reference sequence). The V end was cut by 4 bases, the J end by 2 bases, with 9 bases between. The chain's CDR3 is CASSYRDTGANVLTF. CDR3 in DNA: TGTGCCAGCAGCTACCGGGACACTGGGGCCAACGTCCTGACTTTC.

Here the CDR3 DNA reads TGTGCCAGCAGCGCCCCCGGGTCTCTAAACGCAGGCTACACCTTC. Its translation: CASSAPGSLNAGYTF. The rearrangement links TRBV7-2 to TRBJ1-2; D is undetermined. CDR1 is SGHTA, CDR2 FQGNSA, per germline. The V and J ends lost 5 bases and 8 bases respectively, with 21 bases between them. There are 15 residues in the CDR3.

The chain combines TRBV20-1 with TRBJ1-3; D ambiguous. Germline V gives CDR1 DFQATT, CDR2 SNEGSKA (reference sequence). Trimming pared 3 bases from V and 1 base from J, leaving 19 bases between. This CDR3 comprises 17 residues. The CDR3 sequence is CSASAMGREGSGNTIYF. CDR3 DNA: TGCAGTGCTAGTGCAATGGGGAGGGAAGGTTCTGGAAACACCATATATTTT.

This chain uses TRBV3-1 (or the pseudogene TRBV3-2) with TRBJ2-6; tentative D call: TRBD1 (6 bases). V was pared by 3 bases and J by 9 bases, with 12 bases between. Germline-derived CDR1 and CDR2 are LGHDT and YNNKEL (reference sequence). The CDR3 runs 14 residues. As DNA, the CDR3 is TGTGCCAGCAGCCAGATACAGGGAGTCAACGTCCTGACTTTC. It translates to CASSQIQGVNVLTF.

The chain employs TRBV5-1 and TRBJ2-5; 16 nucleotides agree with TRBD2. Per the germline V gene, CDR1 is SGHRS and CDR2 is YFSETQ. The V gene end was trimmed by 5 bases and the J gene end by 5 bases; junction bases not matched to a gene: 9. The CDR3 is 17 residues long. CDR3 DNA sequence: TGCGCCAGCAGGGCCGGGACTAGCGGGAGGGCCTCGGAGACCCAGTACTTC. It encodes CASRAGTSGRASETQYF.

Only one count was recorded for this clone. This rearrangement joins TRBV11-1 to TRBJ1-4; D is unresolved. CDR3 size: 15 residues. Germline V gene lookup returns CDR1 SGHAT and CDR2 FQDESV (reference sequence). V shed 1 base and J shed 0 bases, with 6 bases lying between them. CDR3 residues: CASSLDIATNEKLFF. In DNA, the CDR3 is TGTGCCAGCAGCTTAGATATTGCAACTAATGAAAAACTGTTTTTT. Supplemented by reference TRBV11-1 and TRBJ1-4, the full variable domain reads EAEVAQSPRYKITEKSQAVAFWCDPISGHATLYWYRQILGQGPELLVQFQDESVVDDSQLPKDRFSAERLKGVDSTLKIQPAELGDSAMYLCASSLDIATNEKLFFGSGTQLSVL.

V usage is TRBV24-1 and J usage is TRBJ2-2, with TRBD2 matching 8 bases. Germline V gene data show CDR1 as KGHDR and CDR2 as SFDVKD. CDR3 length: 16 residues. With V trimmed by 3 bases and J by 1 base, 3 bases remained unmatched. This CDR3 is CATSDTSGGNTGELFF. As DNA, the CDR3 is TGTGCCACCAGTGATACCAGCGGGGGGAACACCGGGGAGCTGTTTTTT.

V gene TRBV19 combines with J gene TRBJ2-7; perhaps TRBD1 as D (6 bases). Germline V lookup: CDR1 LNHDA, CDR2 SQIVND (reference sequence). This CDR3 contains 13 residues. Deletions cut 8 bases from V and 2 bases from J, with 13 bases between. CDR3 amino acids: CASSGAITYEQYF. The CDR3, as DNA: TGTGCCAGTTCAGGGGCCATCACCTACGAGCAGTACTTC. Looking up the rest from reference TRBV19 and TRBJ2-7 gives the full variable domain: DGGITQSPKYLFRKEGQNVTLSCEQNLNHDAMYWYRQDPGQGLRLIYYSQIVNDFQKGDIAEGYSVSREKKESFPLTVTSAQKNPTAFYLCASSGAITYEQYFGPGTRLTVT.

The J gene is TRBJ1-1, the V gene TRBV6-5, with 8 nucleotides matching TRBD1. CDR3 length: 16 residues. Germline lookup yields CDR1 MNHEY and CDR2 SVGAGI. V dropped 0 bases and J dropped 0; count of bases not matched to a gene: 3. The CDR3 region has the DNA TGTGCCAGCAGTTACTCAGCGGGACAGGTGAACACTGAAGCTTTCTTT. This sequence encodes CASSYSAGQVNTEAFF.

The V gene is TRBV2, the J gene TRBJ1-5, with D hard to call. Per germline, CDR1 SNHLY and CDR2 FYNNEI. Trimming left V 6 bases short and J 2 bases short, with 8 bases between. The CDR3 runs to 13 residues. The CDR3 loop is CASREGRNQPQHF. The CDR3 DNA reads as TGTGCCAGCAGAGAGGGTCGCAATCAGCCCCAGCATTTT.

This sequence joins TRBV5-1 and TRBJ2-1; 10 bases map to TRBD2. Trimming at V came to 2 bases and at J to 7 bases, leaving 6 bases not matched to a gene. The CDR3 spans 15 residues. Germline lookup yields CDR1 SGHRS and CDR2 YFSETQ. The CDR3 loop is CASSLAAGGRNEQFF. The CDR3 bases are TGCGCCAGCAGCTTAGCAGCGGGAGGGCGGAATGAGCAGTTCTTC.

The chain combines TRBV6-5 with TRBJ1-2, with TRBD1 matching over 8 bases. The CDR3 contains 15 residues. Germline V gene data show CDR1 as MNHEY and CDR2 as SVGAGI. The V segment lost 6 bases and the J segment 3 bases; nucleotides outside the gene matches: 9. The CDR3 spells CASSTRGRGDYGYTF. CDR3 DNA: TGTGCCAGCAGCACCAGGGGGCGCGGGGACTATGGCTACACCTTC.

This chain joins TRBV24-1 and TRBJ2-3; 8 bases are shared with TRBD2. Germline V gene sequence: CDR1 KGHDR, CDR2 SFDVKD. This CDR3 is built from 16 residues. V trimming: 2 bases; J trimming: 3 bases; junction bases outside the gene matches: 6. CDR3 DNA: TGTGCCACCAGTGATTCCGGGAGGGGGTATACAGATACGCAGTATTTT. Its protein is CATSDSGRGYTDTQYF.

This clone appeared a few times. This chain connects TRBV24-1 to TRBJ1-1; possible D gene TRBD1, 5 bases. Germline V CDR1 and CDR2: KGHDR, SFDVKD. The CDR3 is made up of 12 amino acids. With 5 bases removed from V and 3 bases from J, the gap between germline ends came to 6 bases. The CDR3 region is CATSGGDTEAFF. The CDR3 nucleotides read TGTGCCACCAGTGGGGGGGACACTGAAGCTTTCTTT.

This clone has a single count. The CDR3 reads CASSELARADTQYF. DNA for the CDR3: TGTGCCAGCAGTGAGCTAGCTAGGGCAGATACGCAGTATTTT. J is TRBJ2-3 and V is TRBV25-1, with D possibly matching TRBD2 (5 bases). CDR1 and CDR2 from the germline V gene are MGHDK and SYGVNS. V was shortened by 3 bases and J by 4 bases, with 11 bases between the two germline ends. The CDR3 extends over 14 amino acids.